Presented here are 27 T cell receptor beta chains from one specimen sequenced in a study of OX40 agonist ivuxolimab in advanced cancers. Sequencing was performed with immunoSEQ multiplex PCR; in TCRdb, only in-frame clones are kept and a portion is missing. The table has 98,000 or so clones, approximately 83% seen once. The sequences come from CD4+ or CD8+ T cells sorted from blood, collected in a trial of the OX40 agonist ivuxolimab. The receptor source for this set is an adult with an advanced solid tumor such as melanoma, head and neck, liver or kidney cancer.

The V gene is TRBV5-1, the J gene TRBJ2-5; 7 nucleotides align to TRBD2. The trim removed 0 bases at V and 1 base at J, leaving 6 bases unmatched. The CDR3 totals 16 residues. CDR1 and CDR2 (germline): SGHRS, YFSETQ. The CDR3 protein is CASSLAGGGGQETQYF. The CDR3 DNA is TGCGCCAGCAGCTTGGCAGGCGGGGGAGGCCAAGAGACCCAGTACTTC.

The chain carries TRBV11-2 and TRBJ2-2; D is unresolved. The CDR3 extends over 13 amino acids. From germline, CDR1 is SGHAT and CDR2 FQNNGV. V was pared by 3 bases and J by 2 bases, with 4 bases between. The CDR3 DNA reads as TGTGCCAGCAGCTTCGAAAACACCGGGGAGCTGTTTTTT. Translation: CASSFENTGELFF.

V gene TRBV18 combines with J gene TRBJ2-1; D remains unclear. Germline CDR1 KGHSH, CDR2 LQKENI. Trimming shortened V by 6 bases and J by 3 bases, and 6 bases separated the two germline ends. The CDR3 consists of 12 residues. CDR3 region: CASSLDYNEQFF. The CDR3 bases are TGTGCCAGCTCCCTGGACTACAATGAGCAGTTCTTC.

This chain connects TRBV4-2 to TRBJ2-1, with 8 bases lining up with TRBD2. The length of the CDR3 is 16 residues. The germline V gene encodes CDR1 LGHNA and CDR2 YNFKEQ. J gave up 11 bases and V 1 base, and 13 bases lay outside the gene matches. The CDR3 loop reads CASSQGGSGGSYQQFF. The CDR3 DNA reads TGTGCCAGCAGCCAAGGAGGGTCGGGGGGGTCCTACCAGCAGTTCTTC.

This clone appeared a single time. The chain combines TRBV7-9 with TRBJ2-7; D gene uncertain. The germline V gene encodes CDR1 SEHNR and CDR2 FQNEAQ (reference sequence). The V and J ends lost 2 bases and 5 bases respectively, with 13 bases between them. The CDR3 is made up of 14 amino acids. CDR3 region: CASSLSAFDDEQYF. CDR3 nucleotides: TGTGCCAGCAGCTTATCGGCATTCGACGACGAGCAGTACTTC.

This rearrangement joins TRBV18 to TRBJ2-1; weak D call: TRBD1 (6 bases). Germline CDR1 and CDR2: KGHSH and LQKENI. This CDR3 has 13 residues. V dropped 1 base and J dropped 7 bases, with 8 bases sitting between them. The DNA for the CDR3 is TGTGCCAGCTCACCACGTCAGGGGAATGAGCAGTTCTTC. The encoded protein is CASSPRQGNEQFF.

In this sample, this clone turned up once. The chain uses TRBV7-9 and TRBJ2-5; D gene uncertain. V lost 3 bases and J 5 bases, leaving 7 bases between the germline ends. The CDR3 runs to 12 residues. CDR1 is SEHNR, CDR2 FQNEAQ, per germline (reference sequence). The CDR3 nucleotides are TGTGCCAGCAGCTTCCTCTGGGAGACCCAGTACTTC. Its protein is CASSFLWETQYF. The full variable domain, with the rest looked up from reference TRBV7-9 and TRBJ2-5, is DTGVSQNPRHKITKRGQNVTFRCDPISEHNRLYWYRQTLGQGPEFLTYFQNEAQLEKSRLLSDRFSAERPKGSFSTLEIQRTEQGDSAMYLCASSFLWETQYFGPGTRLLVL.

V and J are TRBV18 and TRBJ2-5; tentative D call: TRBD2 (6 bases). Germline CDR1 KGHSH, CDR2 LQKENI. The CDR3 is made up of 14 amino acids. Trimming removed 1 base from V and 4 bases from J, with 10 bases in between. This CDR3 reads CASSPLKEGETQYF. DNA for the CDR3: TGTGCCAGCTCACCACTAAAGGAGGGAGAGACCCAGTACTTC.

The V and J genes are TRBV6-5 and TRBJ1-6, with D perhaps TRBD1 (5 bases). Germline V gene lookup returns CDR1 MNHEY and CDR2 SVGAGI. This CDR3 is 14 amino acids long. Trimming cost V 7 bases and J 7 bases, with 14 bases left between them. The CDR3: CASTLQVLNSPLHF. The CDR3 region has the DNA TGTGCCAGCACCCTACAGGTTCTAAATTCACCCCTCCACTTT.

The chain combines TRBV25-1 with TRBJ1-2, with D perhaps TRBD1 (5 bases). Germline lookup yields CDR1 MGHDK and CDR2 SYGVNS. Trimming removed 1 base from V and 0 bases from J, with 6 bases in between. The CDR3 runs 14 residues. The CDR3 spells CASSEWGTNYGYTF. The DNA of the CDR3 is TGTGCCAGCAGTGAATGGGGGACTAACTATGGCTACACCTTC.

The chain joins TRBV11-2 to TRBJ2-3, with D possibly TRBD2 on 5 matching bases. Germline CDR1 is SGHAT and CDR2 is FQNNGV. V gave up 5 bases and J gave up 1 base, with 13 bases separating them. This CDR3 has 15 amino acids. CDR3 DNA: TGTGCCAGCAGCCTTAGCGAGGGCGGCACAGATACGCAGTATTTT. It translates to CASSLSEGGTDTQYF. The variable domain in full, completed from reference TRBV11-2 and TRBJ2-3, reads EAGVAQSPRYKIIEKRQSVAFWCNPISGHATLYWYQQILGQGPKLLIQFQNNGVVDDSQLPKDRFSAERLKGVDSTLKIQPAKLEDSAVYLCASSLSEGGTDTQYFGPGTRLTVL.

The V gene is TRBV28, the J gene TRBJ1-5; 11 nucleotides line up with TRBD1. Germline CDR1 and CDR2: MDHEN and SYDVKM. The CDR3 spans 17 residues. Trimming removed 5 bases from V and 7 bases from J; junction bases left unmatched: 13. CDR3 residues: CASSKAPGQGVWQPQHF. DNA for the CDR3: TGTGCCAGCAGTAAAGCCCCGGGACAGGGGGTGTGGCAGCCCCAGCATTTT.

V usage is TRBV28 and J usage is TRBJ2-3, with 7 bases aligning to TRBD2. J gave up 2 bases and V 5 bases, and 7 bases lay outside the gene matches. The CDR3 sequence is 15 residues long. Germline CDR1 and CDR2: MDHEN and SYDVKM. The DNA of the CDR3 is TGTGCCAGCAGTGTACCGAGACTAGCCACAGATACGCAGTATTTT. It encodes CASSVPRLATDTQYF.

CDR3 coding DNA: TGCAGCGCTGGTAGGGATACGCAGTATTTT. Amino acids: CSAGRDTQYF. This chain joins TRBV20-1 and TRBJ2-3; no reliable D call. Germline V gives CDR1 DFQATT, CDR2 SNEGSKA (reference sequence). The CDR3 loop spans 10 amino acids.

This chain connects TRBV9 to TRBJ2-1; TRBD2 aligns across 7 bases. Germline assignment: CDR1 SGDLS and CDR2 YYNGEE. CDR3 length equals 17 residues. Trimming took 0 bases from V and 6 from J; bases not matched to a gene: 12. CDR3 sequence reads: CASSVATGRALSNEQFF. CDR3 sequence (DNA): TGTGCCAGCAGCGTAGCTACGGGGAGGGCCTTAAGCAATGAGCAGTTCTTC.

This rearrangement joins TRBV7-9 to TRBJ1-2; 7 positions agree with TRBD1. The CDR3 extends over 16 amino acids. Germline V gene lookup returns CDR1 SEHNR and CDR2 FQNEAQ (reference sequence). The trim removed 5 bases at V and 0 bases at J, leaving 9 bases unmatched. Here the CDR3 DNA reads TGTGCCAGCAGCGACCTTTTAGGGGGCTCTAACTATGGCTACACCTTC. This sequence encodes CASSDLLGGSNYGYTF.

The rearrangement links TRBV7-6 to TRBJ1-4; weak D call: TRBD1 (5 bases). The CDR3 is made up of 15 amino acids. Germline lookup yields CDR1 SGHVS and CDR2 FNYEAQ. The V and J ends lost 1 base and 7 bases respectively, with 13 bases between them. CDR3 in amino acids: CASSLDGTQGEKLFF. CDR3 bases: TGTGCCAGCAGCTTAGATGGGACTCAGGGTGAAAAACTGTTTTTT.

The chain uses TRBV28 and TRBJ1-5; unclear D gene. This CDR3 region has 14 residues. Germline loops: CDR1 MDHEN, CDR2 SYDVKM. V was pared by 1 base and J by 7 bases, with 11 bases between. Here the CDR3 reads CASSLYGERQPQHF. Here the CDR3 DNA reads TGTGCCAGCAGTTTATACGGGGAACGCCAGCCCCAGCATTTT.

The genes are TRBV28 and TRBJ2-5; 7 bases are a match to TRBD1. Germline V lookup: CDR1 MDHEN, CDR2 SYDVKM. The J segment lost 4 bases and the V segment lost 5 bases, leaving 7 bases of the junction unmatched. The CDR3 consists of 14 residues. This chain's CDR3 is CASSRVSGGETQYF. DNA for the CDR3: TGTGCCAGCAGTCGAGTCTCAGGGGGAGAGACCCAGTACTTC.

V and J are TRBV5-1 and TRBJ2-1; D remains ambiguous. The CDR3 is 16 residues long. V lost 4 bases and J 0 bases, leaving 14 bases between the germline ends. The germline V gene has CDR1 SGHRS and CDR2 YFSETQ. CDR3 amino acids: CASSPEAVTSYNEQFF. The CDR3 nucleotides are TGCGCCAGCAGCCCCGAGGCCGTTACCTCCTACAATGAGCAGTTCTTC. Supplemented by reference TRBV5-1 and TRBJ2-1, the full variable domain reads KAGVTQTPRYLIKTRGQQVTLSCSPISGHRSVSWYQQTPGQGLQFLFEYFSETQRNKGNFPGRFSGRQFSNSRSEMNVSTLELGDSALYLCASSPEAVTSYNEQFFGPGTRLTVL.

The chain combines TRBV28 with TRBJ1-6; tentatively, D is TRBD1 (5 bases). This CDR3 has 15 residues. Deletions cut 4 bases from V and 9 bases from J, with 16 bases between. Germline-derived CDR1 and CDR2 are MDHEN and SYDVKM. The CDR3: CASSSLGGRGSPLHF. CDR3 bases: TGTGCCAGCAGTTCCCTCGGGGGACGCGGTTCACCCCTCCACTTT.

This clone was counted between two and nine times. The chain has TRBV7-2 and TRBJ1-5, with D uncertain. This CDR3 is 13 amino acids long. Germline V gives CDR1 SGHTA, CDR2 FQGNSA. Trimming took off 0 bases at V and 7 bases at J, with 7 bases between the two ends. The CDR3: CASSLALKQPQHF. The CDR3 coding sequence is TGTGCCAGCAGCTTAGCGCTGAAACAGCCCCAGCATTTT.

The chain couples TRBV11-3 to TRBJ2-7; D uncertain. CDR1 is SGHNT, CDR2 YENEEA, per germline. V gave up 5 bases and J gave up 6 bases, with 17 bases separating them. The CDR3 spans 14 residues. CDR3 sequence reads: CASSPRLDGPEQYF. The CDR3 DNA sequence: TGTGCCAGCAGCCCCCGACTTGACGGTCCCGAGCAGTACTTC.

J is TRBJ1-4 and V is TRBV18; 9 bases map to TRBD1. J lost 4 bases, V lost 4 bases, and 7 bases had no gene match. The CDR3 extends over 16 amino acids. Germline V CDR1 and CDR2: KGHSH, LQKENI. The CDR3 spells CASSLTPGQGNEKLFF. Here the CDR3 DNA reads TGTGCCAGCTCACTAACACCGGGACAGGGTAATGAAAAACTGTTTTTT.

This clone was counted a few times. The chain uses TRBV4-2 and TRBJ2-3; D not resolved. CDR1 is LGHNA, CDR2 YNFKEQ, per germline. This CDR3 has 17 amino acids. V lost 0 bases to trimming and J lost 4 bases, with 17 bases between them. The CDR3 region has the DNA TGTGCCAGCAGCCAAGATCTTCCCCCCGCCAAACCAGATACGCAGTATTTT. Protein product: CASSQDLPPAKPDTQYF.

The chain joins TRBV21-1 to TRBJ1-6. TRBV21-1 is noted as a pseudogene. This CDR3 has 15 residues. CDR3 sequence: CASPKGGTINSPLHF. CDR3 sequence (DNA): TGTGCCAGCCCGAAGGGGGGGACAATTAATTCACCCCTCCACTTT.

As regards this clone: Within the sample, other DNA sequences also encode this same CDR3. The chain joins TRBV30 to TRBJ2-7, with 12 bases that match TRBD2. CDR3 length: 22 amino acids. V shed 3 bases, J shed 0 bases, and the junction held 24 bases outside the gene matches. Germline CDR1 reads GTSNPN; CDR2 reads SVGIG (reference sequence). The CDR3 DNA reads TGTGCCTGGAGCCGCACCCGACTTCTAGCGGGAGGGCCTCCCGCGGACTCCTACGAGCAGTACTTC. This gives the protein CAWSRTRLLAGGPPADSYEQYF.